The text below deals with one T cell receptor beta chain. Its antigen is not yet known. Base qualities are not at hand, and no much larger clone is one base apart. Libraries came from the immunoSEQ multiplex PCR assay. The table was pulled from immuneACCESS by TCRdb, which kept in-frame rearrangements only. Such tables lose some clones; where checked, under half of the loss comes from unresolved V genes, and the rest has no known cause. In this sample the table shows fewer than 150,000 clones, roughly 74% of which occur a single time. The ten largest clones capture approximately 5% of the sample. These data come from a study of radiotherapy plus CTLA-4 blockade in lung cancer listed by TCRdb under 2018. Context from the whole study: Objective responses occurred in 15% to 20% of enrolled patients, and around 30% achieved disease control.

Focal radiation therapy combined with CTLA-4 blockade (ipilimumab) was tested in patients with chemo-refractory metastatic non-small-cell lung cancer. Results the study describes overall, beyond this receptor: TCR clones derived from tumors expanded in peripheral blood after treatment with radiotherapy and ipilimumab. The strongest predictors of response were reported to be early dynamic shifts in blood T cell clones along with a rise in serum interferon-beta following radiation.

The CDR3 spans 14 residues, from the cysteine through the phenylalanine. The CDR3 DNA has 42 bases and is translated from base 1. The germline V gene encodes CDR1 KGHSH and CDR2 LQKENI. Relative to germline, V is 3 bases shorter and J is 4 bases shorter, with 10 bases between their ends. This TCR came from a human donor with non-small cell lung cancer who had a partial response to radiotherapy plus ipilimumab. The chain is encoded by TRBV18 joined to TRBJ1-5, with TRBD1 tentatively as D gene (5 bases match). Sequencing was performed on peripheral blood, taken from a patient treated with radiotherapy plus ipilimumab. The bases read TGTGCCAGCTCACCTCTTGGACAAAATCAGCCCCAGCATTTT. It encodes CASSPLGQNQPQHF.